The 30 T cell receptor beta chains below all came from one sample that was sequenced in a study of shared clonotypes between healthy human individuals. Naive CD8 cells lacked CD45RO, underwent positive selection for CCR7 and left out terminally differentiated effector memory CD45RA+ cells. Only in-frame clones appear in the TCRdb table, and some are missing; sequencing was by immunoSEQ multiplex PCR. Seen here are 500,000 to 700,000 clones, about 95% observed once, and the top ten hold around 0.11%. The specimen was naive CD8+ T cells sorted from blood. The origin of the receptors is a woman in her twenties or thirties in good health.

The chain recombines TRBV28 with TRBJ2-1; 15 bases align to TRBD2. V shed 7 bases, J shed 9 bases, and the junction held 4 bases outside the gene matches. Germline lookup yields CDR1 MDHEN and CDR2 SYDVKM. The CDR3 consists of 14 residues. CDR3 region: CASKGLAGGFEQFF. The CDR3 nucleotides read TGTGCCAGCAAGGGACTAGCGGGAGGCTTTGAGCAGTTCTTC.

CDR3 sequence reads: CASSSGLARAQVNTEAFF. The CDR3 nucleotides are TGTGCCAGCAGCTCAGGGCTTGCCAGGGCCCAGGTAAACACTGAAGCTTTCTTT. The chain employs TRBV11-2 and TRBJ1-1, with D tentatively TRBD1 (5 bases). Germline V lookup: CDR1 SGHAT, CDR2 FQNNGV. The CDR3 totals 18 residues. Trimming pared 4 bases from V and 2 bases from J, leaving 23 bases between.

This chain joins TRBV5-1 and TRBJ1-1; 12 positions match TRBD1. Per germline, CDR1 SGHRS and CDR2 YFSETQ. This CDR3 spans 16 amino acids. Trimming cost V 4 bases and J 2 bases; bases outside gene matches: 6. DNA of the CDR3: TGCGCCAGCAGCCACCGGGACAGGGGGCCAAACACTGAAGCTTTCTTT. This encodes CASSHRDRGPNTEAFF.

The CDR3 nucleotides read TGTGCCAGCAGCTTCGGACTAGCGGGAGTCAAAGATACGCAGTATTTT. Its protein is CASSFGLAGVKDTQYF. The rearrangement joins TRBV7-8 to TRBJ2-3; TRBD2 aligns across 13 bases. Per the germline V gene, CDR1 is SGHVS and CDR2 is FQNEAQ. CDR3 length: 16 amino acids. With V trimmed by 3 bases and J by 5 bases, 5 bases remained unmatched.

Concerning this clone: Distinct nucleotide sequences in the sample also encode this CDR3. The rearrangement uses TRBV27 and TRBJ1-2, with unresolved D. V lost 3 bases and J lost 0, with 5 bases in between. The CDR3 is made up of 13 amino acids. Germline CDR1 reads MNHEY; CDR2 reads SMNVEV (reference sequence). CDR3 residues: CASSLTPNYGYTF. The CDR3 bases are TGTGCCAGCAGTTTGACACCTAACTATGGCTACACCTTC.

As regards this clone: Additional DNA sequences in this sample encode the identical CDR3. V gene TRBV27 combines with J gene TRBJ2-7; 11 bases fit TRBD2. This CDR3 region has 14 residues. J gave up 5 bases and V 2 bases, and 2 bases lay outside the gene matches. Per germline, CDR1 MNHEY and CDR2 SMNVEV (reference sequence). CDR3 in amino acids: CASSLLAGGHEQYF. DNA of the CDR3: TGTGCCAGCAGTTTACTAGCGGGAGGACACGAGCAGTACTTC.

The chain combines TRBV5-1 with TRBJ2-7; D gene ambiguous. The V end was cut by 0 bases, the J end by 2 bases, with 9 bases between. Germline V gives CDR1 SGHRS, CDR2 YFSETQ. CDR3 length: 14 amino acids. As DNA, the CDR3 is TGCGCCAGCAGCTTGGGAGACAATGCCTACGAGCAGTACTTC. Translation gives CASSLGDNAYEQYF.

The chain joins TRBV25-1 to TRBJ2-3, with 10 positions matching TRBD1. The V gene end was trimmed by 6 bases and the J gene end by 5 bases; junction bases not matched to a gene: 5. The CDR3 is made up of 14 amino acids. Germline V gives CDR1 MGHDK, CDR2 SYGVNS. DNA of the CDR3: TGTGCCAGCAGAGACAGGGGGCGATTAGATACGCAGTATTTT. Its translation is CASRDRGRLDTQYF.

The CDR3 is CASSSGPTRAKNIQYF. Here the CDR3 DNA reads TGTGCCAGCAGCAGCGGACCGACGAGAGCCAAAAACATTCAGTACTTC. The gene calls are TRBV7-8 and TRBJ2-4, with D maybe TRBD2 (5 bases). The germline V gene encodes CDR1 SGHVS and CDR2 FQNEAQ. The CDR3 spans 16 residues. The V and J ends lost 5 bases and 0 bases respectively, with 14 bases between them.

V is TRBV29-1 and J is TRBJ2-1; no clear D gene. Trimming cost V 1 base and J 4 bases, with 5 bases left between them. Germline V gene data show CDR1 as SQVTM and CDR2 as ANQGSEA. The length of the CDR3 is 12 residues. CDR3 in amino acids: CSVEGIYNEQFF. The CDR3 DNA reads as TGCAGCGTTGAAGGGATATACAATGAGCAGTTCTTC.

The CDR3 DNA reads TGCGCCAGCAGTCGGACTAGCGGGAGCTCCTACGAGCAGTACTTC. Residues: CASSRTSGSSYEQYF. The V gene is TRBV10-2, the J gene TRBJ2-7, with 13 bases matching TRBD2. This CDR3 is 15 amino acids long. The trim removed 5 bases at V and 0 bases at J, leaving 1 base unmatched. Per germline, CDR1 WSHSY and CDR2 SAAADI.

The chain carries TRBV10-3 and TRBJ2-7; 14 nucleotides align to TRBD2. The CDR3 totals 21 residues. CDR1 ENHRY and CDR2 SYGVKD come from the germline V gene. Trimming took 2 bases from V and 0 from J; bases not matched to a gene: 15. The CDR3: CAISEPIPGLAGERPSYEQYF. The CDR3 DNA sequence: TGTGCCATCAGTGAGCCCATTCCGGGACTAGCGGGAGAGAGACCCTCCTACGAGCAGTACTTC.

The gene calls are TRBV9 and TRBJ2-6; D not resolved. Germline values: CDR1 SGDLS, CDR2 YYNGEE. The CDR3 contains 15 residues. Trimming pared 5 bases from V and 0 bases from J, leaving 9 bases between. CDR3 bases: TGTGCCAGCAGTGAATTTAGCTCTGGGGCCAACGTCCTGACTTTC. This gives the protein CASSEFSSGANVLTF.

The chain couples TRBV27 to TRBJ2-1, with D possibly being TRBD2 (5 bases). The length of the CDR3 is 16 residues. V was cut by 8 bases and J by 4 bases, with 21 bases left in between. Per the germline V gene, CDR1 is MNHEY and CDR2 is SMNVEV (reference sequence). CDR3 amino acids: CASSPIGGYGYNEQFF. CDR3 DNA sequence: TGTGCCAGCTCACCAATCGGCGGGTACGGATACAATGAGCAGTTCTTC.

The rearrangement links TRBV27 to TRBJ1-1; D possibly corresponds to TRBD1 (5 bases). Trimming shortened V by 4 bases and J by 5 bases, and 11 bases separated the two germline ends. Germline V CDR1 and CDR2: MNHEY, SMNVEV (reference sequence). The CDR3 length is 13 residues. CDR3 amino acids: CASSWQGDTEAFF. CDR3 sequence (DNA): TGTGCCAGCAGTTGGCAGGGAGATACTGAAGCTTTCTTT.

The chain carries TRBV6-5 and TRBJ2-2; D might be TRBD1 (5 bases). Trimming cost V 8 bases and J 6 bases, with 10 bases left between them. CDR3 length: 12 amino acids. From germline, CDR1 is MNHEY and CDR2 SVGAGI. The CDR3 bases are TGTGCCAGCCCCGTAGGGGCCGGGGAGCTGTTTTTT. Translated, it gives CASPVGAGELFF.

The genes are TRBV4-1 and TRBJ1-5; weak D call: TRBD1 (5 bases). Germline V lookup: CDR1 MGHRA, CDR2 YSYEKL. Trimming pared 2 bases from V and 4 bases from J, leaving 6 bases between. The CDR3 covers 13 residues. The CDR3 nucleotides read TGCGCCAGCAGCCAACGACAGAATCAGCCCCAGCATTTT. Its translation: CASSQRQNQPQHF.

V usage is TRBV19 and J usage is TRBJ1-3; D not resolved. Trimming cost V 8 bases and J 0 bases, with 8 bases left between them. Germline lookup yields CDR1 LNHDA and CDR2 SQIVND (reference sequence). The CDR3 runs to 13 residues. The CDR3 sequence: CASQAFSGNTIYF. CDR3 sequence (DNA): TGTGCCAGTCAGGCCTTCTCTGGAAACACCATATATTTT.

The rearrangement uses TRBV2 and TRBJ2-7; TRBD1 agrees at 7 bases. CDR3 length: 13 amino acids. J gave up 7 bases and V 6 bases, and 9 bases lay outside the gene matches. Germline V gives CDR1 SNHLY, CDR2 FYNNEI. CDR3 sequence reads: CASRPGTAGEQYF. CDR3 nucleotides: TGTGCCAGCAGGCCCGGGACAGCAGGGGAGCAGTACTTC.

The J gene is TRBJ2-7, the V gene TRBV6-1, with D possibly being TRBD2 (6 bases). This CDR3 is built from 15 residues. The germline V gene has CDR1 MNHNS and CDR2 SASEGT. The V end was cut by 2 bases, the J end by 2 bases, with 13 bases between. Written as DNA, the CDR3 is TGTGCCAGCAGTGAAATAAGAAGCGGGCCCTACGAGCAGTACTTC. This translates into CASSEIRSGPYEQYF.

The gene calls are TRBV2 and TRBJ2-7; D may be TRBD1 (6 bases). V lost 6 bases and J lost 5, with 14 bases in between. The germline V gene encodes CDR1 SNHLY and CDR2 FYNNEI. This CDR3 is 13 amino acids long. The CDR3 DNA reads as TGTGCCAGCAGGGCGGACAGTTTCCACGAGCAGTACTTC. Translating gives CASRADSFHEQYF.

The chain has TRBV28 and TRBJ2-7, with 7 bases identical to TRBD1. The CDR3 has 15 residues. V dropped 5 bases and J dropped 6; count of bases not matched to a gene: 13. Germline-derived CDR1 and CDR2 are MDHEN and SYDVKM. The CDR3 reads CASSLVTGIYFEQYF. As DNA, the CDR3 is TGTGCCAGCAGTCTAGTGACAGGGATTTATTTCGAGCAGTACTTC.

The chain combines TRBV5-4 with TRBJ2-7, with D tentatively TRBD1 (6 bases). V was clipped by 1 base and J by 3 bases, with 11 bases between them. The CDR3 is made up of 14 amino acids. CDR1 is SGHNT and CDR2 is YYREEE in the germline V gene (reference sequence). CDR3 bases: TGTGCCAGCAGCTTGAAGGCAGGGGTCTACGAGCAGTACTTC. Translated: CASSLKAGVYEQYF.

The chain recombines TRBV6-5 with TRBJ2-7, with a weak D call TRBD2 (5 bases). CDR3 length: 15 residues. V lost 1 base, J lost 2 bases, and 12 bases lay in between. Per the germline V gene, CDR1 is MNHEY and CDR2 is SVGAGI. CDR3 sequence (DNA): TGTGCCAGCAGTTACTTTTCGGGATCTACCTACGAGCAGTACTTC. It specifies CASSYFSGSTYEQYF.

CDR3 sequence reads: CASRTGTTGEQYF. The CDR3 coding sequence is TGTGCCAGCAGAACCGGGACTACGGGCGAGCAGTACTTC. The chain joins TRBV9 to TRBJ2-7; 7 bases align to TRBD2. Germline CDR1 and CDR2: SGDLS and YYNGEE. CDR3 size: 13 residues. V shed 5 bases, J shed 6 bases, and the junction held 8 bases outside the gene matches.

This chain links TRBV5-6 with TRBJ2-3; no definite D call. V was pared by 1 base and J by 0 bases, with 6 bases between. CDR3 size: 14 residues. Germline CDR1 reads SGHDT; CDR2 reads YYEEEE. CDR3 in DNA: TGTGCCAGCAGCTTGACGGTCAGCACAGATACGCAGTATTTT. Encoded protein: CASSLTVSTDTQYF.

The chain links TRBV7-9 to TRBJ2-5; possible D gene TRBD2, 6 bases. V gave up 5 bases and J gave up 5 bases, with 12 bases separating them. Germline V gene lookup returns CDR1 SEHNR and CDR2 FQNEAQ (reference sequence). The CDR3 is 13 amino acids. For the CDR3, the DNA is TGTGCCAGCAGCACGACACGGGGGGAGACCCAGTACTTC. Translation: CASSTTRGETQYF.

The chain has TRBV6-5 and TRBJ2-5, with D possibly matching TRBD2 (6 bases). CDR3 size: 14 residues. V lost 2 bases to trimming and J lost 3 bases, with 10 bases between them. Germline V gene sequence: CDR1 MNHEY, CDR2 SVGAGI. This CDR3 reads CASSYTGEEETQYF. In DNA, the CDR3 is TGTGCCAGCAGTTACACGGGAGAGGAAGAGACCCAGTACTTC.

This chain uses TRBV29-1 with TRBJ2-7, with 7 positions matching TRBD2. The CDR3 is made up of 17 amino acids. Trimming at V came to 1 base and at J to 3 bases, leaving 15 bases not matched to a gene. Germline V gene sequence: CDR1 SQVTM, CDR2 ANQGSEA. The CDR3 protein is CSVEAEWTRAGIYEQYF. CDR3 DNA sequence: TGCAGCGTTGAAGCCGAATGGACTAGAGCGGGGATCTACGAGCAGTACTTC.

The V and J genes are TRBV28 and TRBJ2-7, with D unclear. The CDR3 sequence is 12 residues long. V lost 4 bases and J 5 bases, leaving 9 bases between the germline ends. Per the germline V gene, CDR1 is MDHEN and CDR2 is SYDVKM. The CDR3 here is CASSSPFHEQYF. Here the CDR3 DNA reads TGTGCCAGCAGTTCCCCCTTTCACGAGCAGTACTTC. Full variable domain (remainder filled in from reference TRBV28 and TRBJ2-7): DVKVTQSSRYLVKRTGEKVFLECVQDMDHENMFWYRQDPGLGLRLIYFSYDVKMKEKGDIPEGYSVSREKKERFSLILESASTNQTSMYLCASSSPFHEQYFGPGTRLTVT.